These T cell receptor beta chains were read from a single sample in a study of blood T cell repertoires in COVID-19. The repertoire was sequenced with immunoSEQ multiplex PCR; TCRdb's copy has only in-frame clones and lacks some. This sample carries some 240,000 clones, 80% to 90% of them seen once, and the ten largest clones take around 9.6%. Sequenced material: peripheral blood. The receptors originated from a woman in her 70s with COVID-19, enrolled during active disease. The CDR3 runs from the conserved cysteine through the conserved F or W. Fields, in order: V gene, D gene, CDR3 protein. D genes are given only for firm matches.

v_gene: TRBV20-1; d_gene: -; CDR3aa: CSAGIGGTQYF
v_gene: TRBV19; d_gene: -; CDR3aa: CASSRLNTEAFF
v_gene: TRBV6-5; d_gene: -; CDR3aa: CAAAGVGTTEAFF
v_gene: TRBV2; d_gene: -; CDR3aa: CASSDGHRVHYGYTF
v_gene: TRBV5-4; d_gene: TRBD1; CDR3aa: CASSSMGTANTEAFF
v_gene: TRBV7-9; d_gene: -; CDR3aa: CASSRSASWVYNEQFF
v_gene: TRBV27; d_gene: -; CDR3aa: CASSLQGAGYTF
v_gene: TRBV5-1; d_gene: -; CDR3aa: CASSSAGRDFNEQFF
v_gene: TRBV5-1; d_gene: -; CDR3aa: CASSLRPGGYGYTF
v_gene: TRBV24-1; d_gene: TRBD1; CDR3aa: CATAGGNEQFF
v_gene: TRBV3-1/TRBV3-2; d_gene: -; CDR3aa: CASRPLDRSSNSPLHF
v_gene: TRBV27; d_gene: TRBD1; CDR3aa: CASSTGTGVTGELFF
v_gene: TRBV5-1; d_gene: -; CDR3aa: CASSLEGAPGANVLTF
v_gene: TRBV4-3; d_gene: TRBD1; CDR3aa: CASSQESTGAGKLFF
v_gene: TRBV6-5; d_gene: TRBD1; CDR3aa: CASSLEQGGEKLFF
v_gene: TRBV28; d_gene: -; CDR3aa: CASSWQGQETQYF
v_gene: TRBV3-1/TRBV3-2; d_gene: TRBD2; CDR3aa: CASSQDGWFRGVTGELFF
v_gene: TRBV19; d_gene: TRBD1; CDR3aa: CASSQGAGQPQHF
v_gene: TRBV18; d_gene: -; CDR3aa: CASSPEGISGNTIYF
v_gene: TRBV6-1; d_gene: -; CDR3aa: CASSERDTLFNQPQHF
v_gene: TRBV7-9; d_gene: -; CDR3aa: CASSLVRHRVDLLSGYTF
v_gene: TRBV28; d_gene: -; CDR3aa: CASSGRGRATGANVLTF